The rows below give T cell receptor beta chains drawn from one sample of a study of T cell clusters in autoimmune cytopenias. TCRdb re-called the multiplex PCR reads and gives one entry per CDR3 protein, without DNA. The sample's table shows thousands of distinct CDR3 sequences. The specimen was peripheral blood. The receptors derive from a human donor with an autoimmune cytopenia or autoimmune hepatitis (not recorded which). The CDR3 runs from the conserved cysteine through the conserved F or W. The size field is filled for only some rows; it gives once, few, many or a size class.

CASTTGTRNSPLHF,TRBJ1-6,TRBV19,medium-sized
CASRADQKLFF,TRBJ1-4,TRBV6-5,medium-sized
CATAWGDRNEQFF,TRBJ2-1,TRBV10-3,medium-sized
CASSPGLNEQFF,TRBJ2-1,TRBV18,medium-sized
CASSLKGIGNQPQHF,TRBJ1-5,TRBV12-3/TRBV12-4,NA
CASTEAMNTEAFF,TRBJ1-1,TRBV19,NA
CASSPRLAGVQADTQYF,TRBJ2-3,TRBV19,medium-sized
CASSAGGLLETQYF,TRBJ2-5,TRBV6-5,medium-sized
CASSSTGGRAGELFF,TRBJ2-2,TRBV12-3/TRBV12-4,NA
CASSYSRGRGDEQYF,TRBJ2-7,TRBV5-6,NA
CASSYSAQCFYEQYF,TRBJ2-7,TRBV6-5,NA
CASSAGQGDNQPQHF,TRBJ1-5,TRBV5-4,NA
CASSQVVGRETQYF,TRBJ2-5,TRBV14,medium-sized
CASSEAPGITEAFF,TRBJ1-1,TRBV6-1,NA
CASSPSTIRGSGANVLTF,TRBJ2-6,TRBV18,medium-sized
CASSLWTDTGELFF,TRBJ2-2,TRBV7-9,NA
CASSSPQGLGSPLHF,TRBJ1-6,TRBV6-5,medium-sized
CASSMPTSGRNNEQFF,TRBJ2-1,TRBV19,medium-sized
CAWSDQQVSPLHF,TRBJ1-6,TRBV30,NA
CASSDDGPGTGELFF,TRBJ2-2,TRBV6-4,medium-sized
CSPEGQAGSPLHF,TRBJ1-6,TRBV20-1,NA
CASSLHWTGGETQYF,TRBJ2-5,TRBV6-5,medium-sized
CASNQGPATNEKLFF,TRBJ1-4,TRBV19,medium-sized
CSASPGTPNYEQYF,TRBJ2-7,TRBV20-1,NA
CSVEGASGTGTYEQYF,TRBJ2-7,TRBV29-1,large
CASLADSTNNEQFF,TRBJ2-1,TRBV5-1,NA
CASNLGTGTKTGGYTF,TRBJ1-2,TRBV7-6,NA
CASSRDWKADTQYF,TRBJ2-3,TRBV5-4,medium-sized
CATQGGTDTQYF,TRBJ2-3,TRBV7-9,NA
CAAWDRMNTEAFF,TRBJ1-1,TRBV19,medium-sized
CSVRGQSTDTQYF,TRBJ2-3,TRBV20-1,medium-sized
CASSYSRAGTSWNEQFF,TRBJ2-1,TRBV12-3/TRBV12-4,NA
CASALMARQFF,TRBJ2-1,TRBV2,NA
CALARTSYEQYF,TRBJ2-7,TRBV30,medium-sized
CASSLAPAGGRTQYF,TRBJ2-5,TRBV5-6,medium-sized
CASGVVAALTDTQYF,TRBJ2-3,TRBV19,NA
CASSEGARRRTGELFF,TRBJ2-2,TRBV19,medium-sized
CASSYSPRGSYEQYF,TRBJ2-7,TRBV27,NA
CASSQGTAYGYTF,TRBJ1-2,TRBV5-4,NA
CAWSGQGNTGELFF,TRBJ2-2,TRBV30,medium-sized
CASRYRDRVQSPLHF,TRBJ1-6,TRBV19,medium-sized
CASSLTLNYGYTF,TRBJ1-2,TRBV12-3/TRBV12-4,medium-sized
CASRSGTGSYEQYF,TRBJ2-7,TRBV5-5,medium-sized
CASSLQGAWGEAFF,TRBJ1-1,TRBV6-1,NA
CASSVQGQNEKLFF,TRBJ1-4,TRBV27,medium-sized
CAWSVQGWTEAFF,TRBJ1-1,TRBV30,NA
CASAYSRDRVQETQYF,TRBJ2-5,TRBV5-5,medium-sized
CASTPHSSGNQPQHF,TRBJ1-5,TRBV7-2,NA
CASSQDGAGARGYTF,TRBJ1-2,TRBV4-2,NA
CAGRGGQRNTEAFF,TRBJ1-1,TRBV7-9,NA
CASSPTGGVRTGELFF,TRBJ2-2,TRBV18,medium-sized
CASSFKTPANYEQYF,TRBJ2-7,TRBV27,NA
CAWKRRLAMNTEAFF,TRBJ1-1,TRBV30,NA
CSAQGGPNEKLFF,TRBJ1-4,TRBV29-1,medium-sized
CASSPQGGPRTDTQYF,TRBJ2-3,TRBV5-1,NA
CASSITGGNEQFF,TRBJ2-1,TRBV19,medium-sized
CATSRQRTGYEQYF,TRBJ2-7,TRBV15,medium-sized
CASSQQSPSGPTTYEQYF,TRBJ2-7,TRBV18,NA
CSARHDSNYGYTF,TRBJ1-2,TRBV20-1,NA
CATSDLMSGSYNEQFF,TRBJ2-1,TRBV24-1,NA